Below are 20 T cell receptor beta chains sequenced from a single sample in a study of T cell responses to AZD1222 COVID-19 vaccine. Some clones are missing from TCRdb's copy, which holds only in-frame ones; the method was immunoSEQ multiplex PCR. The top ten clones hold approximately 1.7% of a sample with 200,000 to 250,000 clones, about 95% of them seen once. The material was peripheral blood, obtained 28 days after the second dose of the MenACWY control vaccine. The receptors here all came from an adult who received the MenACWY meningococcal vaccine as a control.

CDR3 loop: CSVEPLIRTGYGYTF. The CDR3 DNA is TGCAGCGTTGAACCCCTGATAAGAACAGGGTATGGCTACACCTTC. The V call is TRBV29-1, the J call TRBJ1-2; D is perhaps TRBD1 (6 bases). The CDR3 is made up of 15 amino acids. Trimming removed 2 bases from V and 5 bases from J, with 18 bases in between. In germline, CDR1 is SQVTM, CDR2 ANQGSEA.

V usage is TRBV19 and J usage is TRBJ1-2; weak D call: TRBD1 (5 bases). The CDR3 length is 12 residues. Trimming removed 10 bases at V and 7 bases at J, with 16 bases between. Germline V gene data show CDR1 as LNHDA and CDR2 as SQIVND (reference sequence). CDR3 region: CATLGVYSGYTF. Here the CDR3 DNA reads TGTGCCACCCTGGGGGTCTACTCTGGCTACACCTTC.

The genes are TRBV3-1 (or the pseudogene TRBV3-2) and TRBJ2-7; 12 bases map to TRBD1. Germline V CDR1 and CDR2: LGHDT, YNNKEL (reference sequence). Trimming removed 6 bases from V and 13 bases from J; junction bases left unmatched: 10. The CDR3 contains 13 residues. The CDR3 reads CASSFSRDRGHYF. CDR3 DNA: TGTGCCAGCAGTTTTTCCCGGGACAGGGGGCATTACTTC.

V gene TRBV27 combines with J gene TRBJ2-7; the match to TRBD1 covers 9 bases. The V gene end was trimmed by 5 bases and the J gene end by 9 bases; junction bases not matched to a gene: 11. Germline V CDR1 and CDR2: MNHEY, SMNVEV (reference sequence). The CDR3 spans 14 residues. CDR3 nucleotide sequence: TGTGCCAGCAGTCCGGGACAGGGATTACGAGGGCAGTACTTC. Translated: CASSPGQGLRGQYF.

The chain is built from TRBV23-1 and TRBJ2-3, with TRBD1 identical over 8 bases. TRBV23-1 is labeled an ORF, and its function is uncertain. The CDR3 runs to 15 residues. V shed 4 bases, J shed 8 bases, and the junction held 11 bases outside the gene matches. The CDR3 spells CASSLQGAVWGTQYF. The CDR3 bases are TGCGCCAGCAGTCTTCAGGGGGCGGTTTGGGGTACGCAGTATTTT.

The CDR3 sequence is CASSEGNEQFF. The CDR3 DNA follows: TGTGCCAGCAGTGAAGGGAATGAGCAGTTCTTC. The J gene is TRBJ2-1, the V gene TRBV2; D unresolved. CDR3 length: 11 residues. Germline V CDR1 and CDR2: SNHLY, FYNNEI. Between the trimmed V and J ends, which lost 1 base and 7 bases, there was a span of 2 bases.

This chain links TRBV6-1 with TRBJ2-3; TRBD1 matches at 8 bases. The germline V gene encodes CDR1 MNHNS and CDR2 SASEGT. The ends lost 2 bases at V and 0 bases at J; junction bases unmatched: 4. The CDR3 runs to 16 residues. The DNA for the CDR3 is TGTGCCAGCAGTGAACAAAGGACAGGGAGCACAGATACGCAGTATTTT. It specifies CASSEQRTGSTDTQYF.

The chain employs TRBV11-2 and TRBJ1-1; 8 bases line up with TRBD1. The CDR3 has 14 amino acids. With V trimmed by 2 bases and J by 4 bases, 3 bases remained unmatched. CDR1 is SGHAT and CDR2 is FQNNGV in the germline V gene. CDR3 DNA: TGTGCCAGCAGCTTAACAGGGGGGGGCACTGAAGCTTTCTTT. It is translated as CASSLTGGGTEAFF.

The chain uses TRBV6-1 and TRBJ2-1; the match to TRBD2 covers 7 bases. Trimming removed 5 bases from V and 4 bases from J; junction bases left unmatched: 5. Germline V lookup: CDR1 MNHNS, CDR2 SASEGT. The CDR3 totals 14 residues. The CDR3 DNA reads TGTGCCAGCAGTTTCGGGACTAATTACAATGAGCAGTTCTTC. Translating gives CASSFGTNYNEQFF.

In this sample, this clone turned up once. The V call is TRBV29-1, the J call TRBJ1-1; D is undetermined. Trimming shortened V by 1 base and J by 1 base, and 7 bases separated the two germline ends. CDR3 length: 13 amino acids. Germline V gives CDR1 SQVTM, CDR2 ANQGSEA. The CDR3 DNA reads as TGCAGCGTTGAAGGACACCAGAACACTGAAGCTTTCTTT. This sequence encodes CSVEGHQNTEAFF.

This chain joins TRBV4-2 and TRBJ2-1; a weak D match, TRBD2 (5 bases). CDR1 and CDR2 from the germline V gene are LGHNA and YNFKEQ. This CDR3 contains 17 residues. Trimming left V 0 bases short and J 4 bases short, with 16 bases between. This CDR3 is CASSQEGSGSIYNEQFF. The CDR3 nucleotides read TGTGCCAGCAGCCAAGAGGGGAGCGGAAGTATTTACAATGAGCAGTTCTTC.

This sequence joins TRBV7-2 and TRBJ1-2; D is perhaps TRBD1 (5 bases). The V gene lost 1 base and the J gene lost 13 bases, with 19 bases spanning the gap. The CDR3 runs to 14 residues. Per the germline V gene, CDR1 is SGHTA and CDR2 is FQGNSA. DNA of the CDR3: TGTGCCAGCAGCTTAGTCACCCTCACCCGGGGGGTCACCTTC. It specifies CASSLVTLTRGVTF.

The gene calls are TRBV30 and TRBJ1-1, with a weak D call TRBD1 (5 bases). With 3 bases removed from V and 1 base from J, the gap between germline ends came to 9 bases. Germline CDR1 is GTSNPN and CDR2 is SVGIG (reference sequence). The CDR3 extends over 13 amino acids. CDR3 loop: CAWRLDRNTEAFF. CDR3 coding DNA: TGTGCCTGGAGATTAGACAGGAACACTGAAGCTTTCTTT.

J is TRBJ1-3 and V is TRBV7-8; a possible D gene is TRBD1 (5 bases). The CDR3 is 16 amino acids. Germline CDR1 and CDR2: SGHVS and FQNEAQ. Trimming removed 5 bases at V and 2 bases at J, with 16 bases between. The CDR3 region is CASSPYRIPAGNTIYF. In nucleotides, the CDR3 is TGTGCCAGCAGCCCGTACAGGATCCCCGCTGGAAACACCATATATTTT.

This chain joins TRBV5-4 and TRBJ2-7, with a possible D match to TRBD1 (6 bases). Germline-derived CDR1 and CDR2 are SGHNT and YYREEE (reference sequence). V shed 3 bases and J shed 3 bases, with 13 bases lying between them. The CDR3 has 14 residues. The DNA of the CDR3 is TGTGCCAGCAGCTCGGGACAAGACAGCTACGAGCAGTACTTC. It specifies CASSSGQDSYEQYF.

This chain connects TRBV7-9 to TRBJ2-1; D not resolved. Germline V gives CDR1 SEHNR, CDR2 FQNEAQ (reference sequence). V gave up 0 bases and J gave up 4 bases, with 4 bases separating them. The CDR3 sequence is 13 residues long. The CDR3 loop is CASSLAEYNEQFF. The CDR3 DNA reads as TGTGCCAGCAGCTTAGCCGAGTACAATGAGCAGTTCTTC.

This chain connects TRBV3-1 (or the pseudogene TRBV3-2) to TRBJ2-3; 13 positions match TRBD2. Germline V gives CDR1 LGHDT, CDR2 YNNKEL (reference sequence). The junction had 7 bases not matched to a gene; V was cut back by 1 base and J by 3 bases. The CDR3 totals 18 residues. The CDR3 nucleotides are TGTGCCAGCAGCCAAGTAGGGACTAGCGGGACATGGACAGATACGCAGTATTTT. This sequence encodes CASSQVGTSGTWTDTQYF.

The gene calls are TRBV7-8 and TRBJ1-2, with 8 nucleotides matching TRBD1. V shed 4 bases, J shed 8 bases, and the junction held 3 bases outside the gene matches. The CDR3 spans 12 residues. From germline, CDR1 is SGHVS and CDR2 FQNEAQ. CDR3: CASSSGQAGYTF. The CDR3 DNA reads TGTGCCAGCAGCTCGGGACAGGCGGGCTACACCTTC. Supplemented by reference TRBV7-8 and TRBJ1-2, the full variable domain reads GAGVSQSPRYKVAKRGQDVALRCDPISGHVSLFWYQQALGQGPEFLTYFQNEAQLDKSGLPSDRFFAERPEGSVSTLKIQRTQQEDSAVYLCASSSGQAGYTFGSGTRLTVV.

This chain links TRBV6-1 with TRBJ1-3; no reliable D call. Germline lookup yields CDR1 MNHNS and CDR2 SASEGT. With 1 base removed from V and 0 bases from J, the gap between germline ends came to 13 bases. The CDR3 totals 17 residues. The CDR3 bases are TGTGCCAGCAGTGAAGATGCGGGGTCTGGCTCTGGAAACACCATATATTTT. Translating gives CASSEDAGSGSGNTIYF.

The rearrangement links TRBV5-5 to TRBJ2-3; no clear D gene. The V end was cut by 4 bases, the J end by 0 bases, with 12 bases between. The CDR3 totals 15 residues. CDR1 and CDR2 from the germline V gene are SGHKS and YYEKEE (reference sequence). CDR3 in amino acids: CASSASTFSTDTQYF. CDR3 nucleotides: TGTGCCAGCAGCGCATCGACCTTCAGCACAGATACGCAGTATTTT.